This TCR beta chain was sequenced during a study of cytotoxic CD8 clonotypes in ibrutinib-treated CLL. Study-level points and caveats: Shared public clonotypes were rare, and on treatment they either got smaller or stayed the same.

Some clones are missing from TCRdb's copy, which holds only in-frame ones; the method was immunoSEQ multiplex PCR. The table records about 130,000 clones, around 80% of them present only once. This CDR3 comprises 13 residues. Germline CDR1 reads SGHTA; CDR2 reads FQGNSA. This clone was counted between two and nine times. Its matching antigen is unknown. One end of the junction does not line up with germline, which may come from a read error. This TCR came from a human donor with chronic lymphocytic leukemia. The input for sequencing was PBMCs, taken after 12 months of ibrutinib treatment. V is TRBV7-2 and J is TRBJ2-7; D unclear. CDR3 protein: CASSLASSHEQYF. The CDR3 DNA sequence: TGTGCCAGCAGCTTAGCTAGCTCCCACGAGCAGTACTTC.